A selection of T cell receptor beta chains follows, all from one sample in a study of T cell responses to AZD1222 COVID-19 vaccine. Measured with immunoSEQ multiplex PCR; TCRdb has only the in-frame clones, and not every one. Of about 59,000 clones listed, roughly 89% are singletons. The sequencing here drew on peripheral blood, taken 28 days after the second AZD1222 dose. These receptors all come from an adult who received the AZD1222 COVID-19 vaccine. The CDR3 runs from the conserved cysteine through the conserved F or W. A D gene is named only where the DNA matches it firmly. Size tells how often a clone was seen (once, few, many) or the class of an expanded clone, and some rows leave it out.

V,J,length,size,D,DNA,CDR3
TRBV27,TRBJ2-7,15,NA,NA,TGTGCCAGCAGTTTAGAAACAGCCGGGCCCTACGAGCAGTACTTC,CASSLETAGPYEQYF
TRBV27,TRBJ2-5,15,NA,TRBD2,TGTGCCAGCACCGCTAGCGGGAGTTCCGGGGAGACCCAGTACTTC,CASTASGSSGETQYF
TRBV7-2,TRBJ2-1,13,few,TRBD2,TGTGCCAGCAGCTCCGGGAGGTACAATGAGCAGTTCTTC,CASSSGRYNEQFF
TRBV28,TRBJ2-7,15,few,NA,TGTGCCAGCAGTTTTGGGAGCTCCGAAACCTACGAGCAGTACTTC,CASSFGSSETYEQYF
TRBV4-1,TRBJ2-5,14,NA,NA,TGCGCCAGCAGCCAGGGGGTTTCAGGAGAGACCCAGTACTTC,CASSQGVSGETQYF
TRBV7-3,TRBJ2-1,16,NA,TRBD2,TGTGCCAGCAGCTCCCTACTAGCGGGGGGGCGCAATGAGCAGTTCTTC,CASSSLLAGGRNEQFF
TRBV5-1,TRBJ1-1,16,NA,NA,TGCGCCAGCAGCGAATCCTCCGGGGGCGGGAACACTGAAGCTTTCTTT,CASSESSGGGNTEAFF
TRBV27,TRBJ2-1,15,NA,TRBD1,TGTGCCAGCAGTCTCACAGGGGGCGTCTACAATGAGCAGTTCTTC,CASSLTGGVYNEQFF
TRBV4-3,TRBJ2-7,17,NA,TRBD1,TGCGCCAGCAGCCAAGGTCTCATCTCGACAGGGTCGTACGAGCAGTACTTC,CASSQGLISTGSYEQYF
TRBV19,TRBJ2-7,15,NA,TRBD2,TGTGCCAGTAGTTTGCGACTAGCATCCGGGTACGAGCAGTACTTC,CASSLRLASGYEQYF
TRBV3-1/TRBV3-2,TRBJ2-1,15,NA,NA,TGTGCCAGCAGCCACGGGATACAACCCTACAATGAGCAGTTCTTC,CASSHGIQPYNEQFF
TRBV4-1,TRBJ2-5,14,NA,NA,TGCGCCAGCAGCCAAGATCCGAGGTCGGGGACCCAGTACTTC,CASSQDPRSGTQYF
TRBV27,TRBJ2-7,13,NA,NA,TGTGCCAGCAGTCTCCGAGGGTCATACGAGCAGTACTTC,CASSLRGSYEQYF
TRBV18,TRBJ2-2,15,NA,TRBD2,TGTGCCAGCTCACCCCGTAGCGGGAGGACCGGGGAGCTGTTTTTT,CASSPRSGRTGELFF
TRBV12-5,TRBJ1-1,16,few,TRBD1,TGTGCTAGTTCTACCGGGACAGGGGGCTCAGGAACTGAAGCTTTCTTT,CASSTGTGGSGTEAFF
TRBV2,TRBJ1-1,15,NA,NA,TGTGCCAGCGGGAGGGAGGGACATAAGAACACTGAAGCTTTCTTT,CASGREGHKNTEAFF
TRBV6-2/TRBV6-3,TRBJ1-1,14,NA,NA,TGTGCCAGCAGTTCCGGGATTTCGAACACTGAAGCTTTCTTT,CASSSGISNTEAFF
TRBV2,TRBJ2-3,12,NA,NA,TGTGCCAGCAGTAGGACCACAGATACGCAGTATTTT,CASSRTTDTQYF
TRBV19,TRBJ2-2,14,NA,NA,TGTGCCAGTAGTATTGTGTTGCACACCGGGGAGCTGTTTTTT,CASSIVLHTGELFF
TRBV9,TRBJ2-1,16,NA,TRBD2,TGTGCCAGCAGCCTTAGCGGGGGGTTGACCTACAATGAGCAGTTCTTC,CASSLSGGLTYNEQFF
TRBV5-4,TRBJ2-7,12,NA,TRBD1,TGTGCCAGCAGCCCGGATCAGGGGGAAAGTTCCTTC,CASSPDQGESSF
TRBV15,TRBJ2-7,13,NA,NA,TGTGCCACCAGCAACGCGATCTCCTACGAGCAGTACTTC,CATSNAISYEQYF
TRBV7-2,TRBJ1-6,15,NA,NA,TGTGCCAGCAGCTATGACAGCGAGAAACTTTCACCCCTCCACTTT,CASSYDSEKLSPLHF
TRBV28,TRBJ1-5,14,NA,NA,TGTGCCAGCAGTTTGGCCAGCGGCAATCAGCCCCAGCATTTT,CASSLASGNQPQHF
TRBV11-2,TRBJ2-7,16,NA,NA,TGTGCCAGCAGCCACCTCCGGCAGGGGCACTCCTACGAGCAGTACTTC,CASSHLRQGHSYEQYF
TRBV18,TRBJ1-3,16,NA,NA,TGTGCCAGCTCACCAAGGCTGGCAGTCTCTGGAAACACCATATATTTT,CASSPRLAVSGNTIYF
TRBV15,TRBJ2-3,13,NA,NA,TGTGCCACCAGCAGAGAGTCGAGGGGGACGCAGTATTTT,CATSRESRGTQYF
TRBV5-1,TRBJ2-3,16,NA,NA,TGCGCCAGCAGCTTTTCCAGGGTAACTAGCACAGATACGCAGTATTTT,CASSFSRVTSTDTQYF
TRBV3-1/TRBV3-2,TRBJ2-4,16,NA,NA,TGTGCCAGCAGCCAAGGACCCGGAGGGGACAAAAACATTCAGTACTTC,CASSQGPGGDKNIQYF
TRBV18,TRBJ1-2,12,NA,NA,TGTGCCAGCTCACCCGATCGATCTGGCTACACCTTC,CASSPDRSGYTF
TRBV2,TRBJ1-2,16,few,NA,TGTGCCAGCAGTGAAGGACCAATACGTCCTAACTATGGCTACACCTTC,CASSEGPIRPNYGYTF
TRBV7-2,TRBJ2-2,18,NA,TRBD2,TGTGCCAGCAGCTTAAGGGGGGGAGGGACTAGTAACACCGGGGAGCTGTTTTTT,CASSLRGGGTSNTGELFF
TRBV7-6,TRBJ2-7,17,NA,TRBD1,TGTGCCAGCAGCCCTAGGCCGGACAGGGCCGGAATCTACGAGCAGTACTTC,CASSPRPDRAGIYEQYF
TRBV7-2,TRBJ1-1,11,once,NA,TGTGCCAGCAGCCGGGGCCTTGAAGCTTTCTTT,CASSRGLEAFF
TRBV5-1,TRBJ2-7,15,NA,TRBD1,TGCGCCAGCAGCTTGGAGACAGGGGCCACCTACGAGCAGTACTTC,CASSLETGATYEQYF
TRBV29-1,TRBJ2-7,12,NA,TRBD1,TGCAGCGTGAAAGGGACAGCTTACGAGCAGTACTTC,CSVKGTAYEQYF
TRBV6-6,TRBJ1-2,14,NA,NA,TGTGCCAGCAGTTTTTTTCTTGGGGAAGATGGCTACACCTTC,CASSFFLGEDGYTF